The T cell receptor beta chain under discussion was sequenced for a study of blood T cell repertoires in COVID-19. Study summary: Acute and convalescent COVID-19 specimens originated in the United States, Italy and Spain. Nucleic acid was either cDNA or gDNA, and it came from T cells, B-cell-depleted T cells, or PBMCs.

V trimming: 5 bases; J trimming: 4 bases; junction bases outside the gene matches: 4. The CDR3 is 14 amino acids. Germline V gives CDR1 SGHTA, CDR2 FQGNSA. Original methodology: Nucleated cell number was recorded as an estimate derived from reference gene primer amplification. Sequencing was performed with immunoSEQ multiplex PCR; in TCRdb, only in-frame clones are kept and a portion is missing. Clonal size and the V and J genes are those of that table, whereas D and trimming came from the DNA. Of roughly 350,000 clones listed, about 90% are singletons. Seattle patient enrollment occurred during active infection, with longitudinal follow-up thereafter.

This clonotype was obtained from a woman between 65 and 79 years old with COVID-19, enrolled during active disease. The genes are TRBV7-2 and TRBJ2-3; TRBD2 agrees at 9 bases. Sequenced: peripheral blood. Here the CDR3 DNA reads TGTGCCAGCAGCGGGACTAGCACGTCAGATACGCAGTATTTT. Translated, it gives CASSGTSTSDTQYF.